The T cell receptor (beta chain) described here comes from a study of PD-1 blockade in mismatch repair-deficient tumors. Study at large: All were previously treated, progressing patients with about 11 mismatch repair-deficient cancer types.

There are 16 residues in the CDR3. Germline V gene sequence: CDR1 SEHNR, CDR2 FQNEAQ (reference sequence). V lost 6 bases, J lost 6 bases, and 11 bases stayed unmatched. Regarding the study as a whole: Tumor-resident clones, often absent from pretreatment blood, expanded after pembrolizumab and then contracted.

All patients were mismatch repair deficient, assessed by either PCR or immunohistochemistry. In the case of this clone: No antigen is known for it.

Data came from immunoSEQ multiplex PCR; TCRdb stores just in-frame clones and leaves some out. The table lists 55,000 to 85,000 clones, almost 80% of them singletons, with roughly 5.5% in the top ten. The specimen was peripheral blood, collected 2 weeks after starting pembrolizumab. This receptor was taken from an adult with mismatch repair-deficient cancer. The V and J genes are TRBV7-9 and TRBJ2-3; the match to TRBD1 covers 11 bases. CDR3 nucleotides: TGTGCCAGCAGACCCAGGACAGGGGGCGTGATGGATACGCAGTATTTT. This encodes CASRPRTGGVMDTQYF. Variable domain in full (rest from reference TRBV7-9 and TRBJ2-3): DTGVSQNPRHKITKRGQNVTFRCDPISEHNRLYWYRQTLGQGPEFLTYFQNEAQLEKSRLLSDRFSAERPKGSFSTLEIQRTEQGDSAMYLCASRPRTGGVMDTQYFGPGTRLTVL.